This T cell receptor (beta chain) was documented in a study of PD-1 blockade in classical Hodgkin lymphoma. The time point is: cycle 4 day 1 (C4D1), after around six weeks of nivolumab. Each and every patient relapsed after autologous stem cell transplantation, and patients got differing brentuximab vedotin exposure. The CDR3 extends over 16 amino acids. V shed 6 bases and J shed 3 bases, with 21 bases lying between them. Germline CDR1 MNHNY, CDR2 SVGAGI (reference sequence). The table came from immunoSEQ multiplex PCR; TCRdb's copy has only in-frame clones and leaves some out. This table holds roughly 49,000 clones, nearly 90% found once.

Here the sequenced sample was peripheral blood mononuclear cells (PBMCs), taken before the fourth cycle of nivolumab. This receptor was identified in a human donor with classical Hodgkin lymphoma. The chain links TRBV6-6 to TRBJ2-7; D could derive from TRBD1 or TRBD2 (5 bases each). CDR3 residues: CASRADGDQTFYEQYF. CDR3 nucleotide sequence: TGTGCCAGCAGGGCCGACGGGGACCAGACCTTCTACGAGCAGTACTTC.